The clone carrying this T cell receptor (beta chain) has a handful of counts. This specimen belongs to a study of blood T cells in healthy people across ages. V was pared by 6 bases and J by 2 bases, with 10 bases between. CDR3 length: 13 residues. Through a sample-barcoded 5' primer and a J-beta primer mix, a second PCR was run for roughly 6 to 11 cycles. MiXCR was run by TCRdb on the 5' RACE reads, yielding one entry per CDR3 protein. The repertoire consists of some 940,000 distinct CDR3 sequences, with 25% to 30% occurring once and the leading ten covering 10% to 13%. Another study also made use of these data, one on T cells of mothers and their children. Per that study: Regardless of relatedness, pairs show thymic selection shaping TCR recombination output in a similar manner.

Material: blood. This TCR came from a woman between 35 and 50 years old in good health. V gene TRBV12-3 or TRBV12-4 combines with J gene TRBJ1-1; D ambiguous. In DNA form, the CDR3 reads TGTGCCAGCAGGGACGGGTTCAACACTGAAGCTTTCTTT. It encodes CASRDGFNTEAFF.